This TCR beta chain emerged from a study of T cells in Graves' hyperthyroidism and ophthalmopathy. This clonotype has at least ten counts. What was amplified from RNA transcripts were TCR beta CDR3 regions. With the HTBI primer set, the TCR CDR3 went through a first round of RT-PCR. TCRdb re-called the multiplex PCR reads through MiXCR, storing one row per CDR3 protein. The data hold some 270,000 distinct CDR3 sequences, with around 13% observed a single time. Deletions cut 1 base from V and 0 bases from J, with 10 bases between. CDR3 length: 16 amino acids. Germline CDR1 reads MNHNS; CDR2 reads SASEGT.

The sequenced sample consisted of blood. The chain employs TRBV6-1 and TRBJ1-3; D not certain. The clonotype comes from a woman in her 40s with Graves' hyperthyroidism. The CDR3 protein is CASSEGLGISGNTIYF. In DNA, the CDR3 is TGTGCCAGCAGTGAAGGTTTGGGGATCTCTGGAAACACCATATATTTT.